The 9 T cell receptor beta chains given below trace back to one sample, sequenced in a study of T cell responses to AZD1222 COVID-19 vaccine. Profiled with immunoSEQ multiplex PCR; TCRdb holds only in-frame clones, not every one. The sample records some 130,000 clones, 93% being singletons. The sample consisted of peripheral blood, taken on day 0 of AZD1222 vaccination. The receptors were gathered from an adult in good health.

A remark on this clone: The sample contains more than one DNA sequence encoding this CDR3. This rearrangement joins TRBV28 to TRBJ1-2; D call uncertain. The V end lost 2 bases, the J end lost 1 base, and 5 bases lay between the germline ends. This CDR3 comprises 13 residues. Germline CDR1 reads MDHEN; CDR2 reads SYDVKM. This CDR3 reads CASSLVINYGYTF. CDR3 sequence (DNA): TGTGCCAGCAGTTTAGTGATTAACTATGGCTACACCTTC.

CDR3 region: CASSPQATGELFF. CDR3 bases: TGTGCCAGCTCACCACAGGCCACCGGGGAGCTGTTTTTT. V is TRBV18 and J is TRBJ2-2; D uncertain. The CDR3 contains 13 residues. V lost 1 base and J 4 bases, leaving 4 bases between the germline ends. Germline values: CDR1 KGHSH, CDR2 LQKENI.

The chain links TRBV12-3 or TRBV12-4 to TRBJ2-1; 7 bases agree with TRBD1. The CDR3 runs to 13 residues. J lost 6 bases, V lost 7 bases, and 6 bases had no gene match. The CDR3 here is CASTRQGFNEQFF. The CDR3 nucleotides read TGTGCCAGCACCAGACAGGGTTTCAATGAGCAGTTCTTC.

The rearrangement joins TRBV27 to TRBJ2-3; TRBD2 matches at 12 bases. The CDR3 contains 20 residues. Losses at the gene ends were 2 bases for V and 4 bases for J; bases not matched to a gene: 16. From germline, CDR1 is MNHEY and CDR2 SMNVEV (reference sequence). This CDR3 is CASSLGAAPSGRETPDTQYF. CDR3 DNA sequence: TGTGCCAGCAGTTTAGGAGCGGCGCCTAGCGGGAGGGAGACGCCAGATACGCAGTATTTT.

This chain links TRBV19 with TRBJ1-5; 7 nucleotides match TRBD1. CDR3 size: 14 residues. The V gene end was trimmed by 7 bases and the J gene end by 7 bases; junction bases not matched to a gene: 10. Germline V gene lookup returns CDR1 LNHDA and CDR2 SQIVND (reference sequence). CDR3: CASNTDRASQPQHF. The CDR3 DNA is TGTGCCAGTAACACAGACAGGGCGAGCCAGCCCCAGCATTTT.

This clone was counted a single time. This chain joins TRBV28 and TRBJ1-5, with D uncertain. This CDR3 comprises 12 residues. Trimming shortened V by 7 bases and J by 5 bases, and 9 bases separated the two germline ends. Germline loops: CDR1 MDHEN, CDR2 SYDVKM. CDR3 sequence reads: CASNLPDQPQHF. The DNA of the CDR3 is TGTGCCAGCAACCTACCTGATCAGCCCCAGCATTTT.

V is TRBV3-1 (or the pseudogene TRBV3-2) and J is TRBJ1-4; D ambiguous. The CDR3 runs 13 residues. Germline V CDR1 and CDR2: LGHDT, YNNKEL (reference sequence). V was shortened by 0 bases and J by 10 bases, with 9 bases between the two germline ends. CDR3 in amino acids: CASSQDPRGKLFF. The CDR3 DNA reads TGTGCCAGCAGCCAAGATCCTAGAGGAAAACTGTTTTTT.

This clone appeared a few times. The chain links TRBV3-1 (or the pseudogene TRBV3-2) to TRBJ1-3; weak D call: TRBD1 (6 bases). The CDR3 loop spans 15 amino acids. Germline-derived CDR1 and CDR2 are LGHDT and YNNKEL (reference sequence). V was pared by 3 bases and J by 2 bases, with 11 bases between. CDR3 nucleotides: TGTGCCAGCAGCCAGGGGGCAGGGGCTGGAAACACCATATATTTT. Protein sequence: CASSQGAGAGNTIYF.

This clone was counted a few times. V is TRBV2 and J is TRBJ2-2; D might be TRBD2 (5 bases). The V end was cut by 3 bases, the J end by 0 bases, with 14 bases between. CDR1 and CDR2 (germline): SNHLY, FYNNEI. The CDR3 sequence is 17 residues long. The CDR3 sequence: CASSDRRQRTNTGELFF. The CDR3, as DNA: TGTGCCAGCAGTGATAGGAGGCAGCGAACGAACACCGGGGAGCTGTTTTTT.